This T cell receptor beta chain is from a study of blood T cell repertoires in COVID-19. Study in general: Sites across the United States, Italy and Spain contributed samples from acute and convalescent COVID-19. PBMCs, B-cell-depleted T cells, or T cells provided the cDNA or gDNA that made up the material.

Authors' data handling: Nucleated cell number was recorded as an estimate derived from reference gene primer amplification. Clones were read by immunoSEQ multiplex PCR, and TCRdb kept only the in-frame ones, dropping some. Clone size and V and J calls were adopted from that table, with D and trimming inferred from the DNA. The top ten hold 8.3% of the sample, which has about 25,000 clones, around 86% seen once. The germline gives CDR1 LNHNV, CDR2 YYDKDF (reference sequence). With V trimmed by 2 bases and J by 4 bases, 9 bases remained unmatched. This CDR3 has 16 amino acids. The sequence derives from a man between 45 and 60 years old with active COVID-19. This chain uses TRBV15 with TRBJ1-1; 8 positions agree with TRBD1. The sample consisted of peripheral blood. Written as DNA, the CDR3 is TGTGCCACCAGCAGACCCAACAGGGGGGTAGGCACTGAAGCTTTCTTT. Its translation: CATSRPNRGVGTEAFF.